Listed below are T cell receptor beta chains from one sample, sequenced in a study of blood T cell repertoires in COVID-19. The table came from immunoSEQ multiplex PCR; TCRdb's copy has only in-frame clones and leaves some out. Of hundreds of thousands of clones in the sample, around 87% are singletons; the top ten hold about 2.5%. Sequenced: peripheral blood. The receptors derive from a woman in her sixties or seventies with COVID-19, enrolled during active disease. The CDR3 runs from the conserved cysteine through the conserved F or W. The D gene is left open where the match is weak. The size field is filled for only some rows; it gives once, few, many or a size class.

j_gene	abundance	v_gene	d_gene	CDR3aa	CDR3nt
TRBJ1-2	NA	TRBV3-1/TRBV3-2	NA	CASSQGVYGYTF	TGTGCCAGCAGCCAGGGAGTGTATGGCTACACCTTC
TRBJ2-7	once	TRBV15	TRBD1	CATSTGTGNEQYF	TGTGCCACCAGCACCGGGACAGGGAACGAGCAGTACTTC
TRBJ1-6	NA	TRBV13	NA	CASSRESRGNSPLHF	TGTGCCAGCAGCCGCGAATCAAGGGGTAATTCACCCCTCCACTTT
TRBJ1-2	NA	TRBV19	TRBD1	CASTLGGAGYGYTF	TGTGCCAGTACGTTAGGGGGCGCTGGGTATGGCTACACCTTC
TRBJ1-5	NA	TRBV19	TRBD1	CASSIQGAVGSQPQHF	TGTGCCAGTAGTATCCAGGGGGCGGTGGGTAGTCAGCCCCAGCATTTT
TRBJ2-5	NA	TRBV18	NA	CASSPPWGETQYF	TGTGCCAGCTCACCACCGTGGGGCGAGACCCAGTACTTC
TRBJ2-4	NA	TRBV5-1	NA	CASSLEESAKNIQYF	TGCGCCAGCAGCTTGGAGGAGTCAGCCAAAAACATTCAGTACTTC
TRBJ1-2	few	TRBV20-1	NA	CSATDEGIVANYGYTF	TGCAGTGCTACTGACGAGGGAATCGTGGCTAACTATGGCTACACCTTC
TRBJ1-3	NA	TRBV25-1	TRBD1	CASSERQGPGNTIYF	TGTGCCAGCAGTGAAAGACAGGGTCCAGGAAACACCATATATTTT
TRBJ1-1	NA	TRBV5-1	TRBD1	CASSFRGIDTEAFF	TGCGCCAGCAGCTTCAGGGGGATAGACACTGAAGCTTTCTTT
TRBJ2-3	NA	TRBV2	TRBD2	CASSERGGTTDTQYF	TGTGCCAGCAGTGAACGGGGAGGGACGACAGATACGCAGTATTTT
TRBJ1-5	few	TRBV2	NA	CASRTGPNQPQHF	TGTGCCAGCAGGACAGGCCCAAATCAGCCCCAGCATTTT
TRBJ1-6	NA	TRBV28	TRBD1	CASRMEGTENSPLHF	TGTGCCAGCAGAATGGAGGGGACAGAAAATTCACCCCTCCACTTT